The sequence of this T cell receptor (beta chain) was determined in a study of early T cells in non-severe SARS-CoV-2 infection (dated by TCRdb to the early 2020s). The study in broad terms: Because TCR sequencing was done on bulk RNA from unsorted whole blood, the alpha and beta chains could not be paired. General findings and caveats noted by the study authors: VDJdb matching was skewed toward anti-spike CD8 responses, so virus-specific expansions were likely underestimated and private and CD4 specificities were missed.

To prepare the library, 5' RACE was applied. Sequencing relied on a NextSeq 500. To correct for sequencing error and PCR bias, the TCR library protocol tagged individual cDNA molecules with unique molecular identifiers. Sequencing covered both TCR alpha and beta chains, and within each sample the abundances of alpha and beta sequences were tightly co-correlated. For the original study's pipeline: Decombinator V4 was used to annotate the V gene, J gene and CDR3 of the TCR sequences. Expanded TCRs were defined as changing significantly between any two time points under a Poisson model with p below 0.0001. Abundances of TCRs were expressed as counts per million after normalisation to the total number of TCRs sequenced in each sample. TRAV1-2 paired with TRAJ12, TRAJ20 or TRAJ33 defined MAIT TCRs, while TRAV10 paired with TRAJ18 defined iNKT TCRs. A search of VDJdb, accessed on 1 November 2021, was run for TCRs annotated to CMV, EBV and SARS-CoV-2, with TCRs annotated for multiple antigens excluded. TCRdb trimmed public reads at Q25 via fastp, called clones via MiXCR and kept in-frame beta chains. CDR3 protein duplicates are merged, each entry listing the most common genes and DNA. TCRdb's processing, not the authors', yielded these V and J calls. Counted in this sample were about 55,000 distinct CDR3 sequences; around 13% of them appeared once. Together, the top ten hold 1.3% to 1.5% of the sample.

A case-control design nested within a healthcare worker cohort in London, UK, was used, with weekly nasopharyngeal swab PCR tests and blood sampling performed. Between 23 and 31 March 2020, the week of the UK lockdown, healthcare workers were enrolled and then followed up weekly for as long as 16 weeks. The CDR1 and CDR2 encoded by the germline V gene are MRHNA and SNTAGT. Reading from cysteine to phenylalanine, the CDR3 counts 14 amino acids. This entry keeps only the CDR3 DNA: 42 bases, framed from base 1. V lost 2 bases and J lost 3 bases, and the count of bases not matched to a germline gene is 2. This clonotype was seen many times. No antigen is known for it. Per-nucleotide qualities are absent, and no much larger clonotype sits a single base away.

The clonotype was recovered from an adult who was a healthcare worker with PCR-confirmed SARS-CoV-2 infection or an uninfected control (not recorded which). The chain links TRBV6-4 with TRBJ2-3; TRBD1 agrees with 7 junctional bases. The source material was whole blood. The DNA sequence is as follows: TGTGCCAGCAGTGACAGGGGGCAAACAGATACGCAGTATTTT. Its amino acids are CASSDRGQTDTQYF.